The rows below give T cell receptor beta chains drawn from one sample of a study of blood T cell repertoires in COVID-19. Data came from immunoSEQ multiplex PCR; TCRdb stores just in-frame clones and leaves some out. Seen here are over 150,000 clones, roughly 91% observed once, and the top ten hold approximately 2.4%. Sample: peripheral blood. The receptors shown here come from a young man with acute or convalescent COVID-19. CDR3s include the opening cysteine and the closing phenylalanine or tryptophan. D genes are given only for firm matches. For some rows the clone size is stated as once, few or many, or as a class when expanded; others skip it.

clone_size	v_call	j_call	d_call	cdr3_nt	cdr3_aa
NA	TRBV19	TRBJ1-2	NA	TGTGCCAGTCTGGATCGGGACACCGTTAACTATGGCTACACCTTC	CASLDRDTVNYGYTF
NA	TRBV24-1	TRBJ2-1	NA	TGTGCCACCAGTGATCCCACCCAGGGGACCAATGAGCAGTTCTTC	CATSDPTQGTNEQFF
NA	TRBV11-3	TRBJ2-1	NA	TGTGCCAGCAGCTTCCTCCAGGGCAATGAGCAGTTCTTC	CASSFLQGNEQFF
NA	TRBV5-4	TRBJ2-7	TRBD2	TGTGCCAGCAGCCAAATGTGGCTAGCGGGAGGAAGCTACGAGCAGTACTTC	CASSQMWLAGGSYEQYF
NA	TRBV5-8	TRBJ2-6	TRBD1	TGTGCCAGCAGCACAGGGGCTGGGGCCAACGTCCTGACTTTC	CASSTGAGANVLTF
NA	TRBV3-1/TRBV3-2	TRBJ1-2	NA	TGTGCCAGCAGCCAAGTTGGGTACCCCGGGGGCTACACCTTC	CASSQVGYPGGYTF
NA	TRBV12-5	TRBJ2-5	NA	TGTGCTAGTGGGACCTCGTTTGGGCAGGGCTCACCCCAAGAGACCCAGTACTTC	CASGTSFGQGSPQETQYF
NA	TRBV7-8	TRBJ1-2	TRBD1	TGTGCCAGCAGCTTGGGACAGAAGGGCTATGGCTACACCTTC	CASSLGQKGYGYTF
few	TRBV19	TRBJ2-3	NA	TGTGCCAGTAATCTCTTGGCGGGAAGCACAGATACGCAGTATTTT	CASNLLAGSTDTQYF
NA	TRBV10-1	TRBJ2-3	TRBD2	TGCGCCAGCATCCCGACTAGCGAGGTGGATACGCAGTATTTT	CASIPTSEVDTQYF
NA	TRBV12-5	TRBJ2-7	TRBD1	TGTGCTAGTGGCTTCGGACAGGGCTTTGGCGGGCAGTACTTC	CASGFGQGFGGQYF
NA	TRBV11-2	TRBJ2-3	TRBD2	TGTGCCAGCAGCTTAGGGGTACGGGGGGATAGCACAGATACGCAGTATTTT	CASSLGVRGDSTDTQYF
NA	TRBV5-1	TRBJ2-1	NA	TGCGCCAGCAGCCCCCCATCCTTGAGCTCCTACAATGAGCAGTTCTTC	CASSPPSLSSYNEQFF
NA	TRBV5-1	TRBJ2-4	TRBD1	TGCGCCAGCAGCCCCCACCCCGCGACAGGGGGCGGGCATGTGTTCGCCAAAAACATTCAGTACTTC	CASSPHPATGGGHVFAKNIQYF
NA	TRBV9	TRBJ1-1	NA	TGTGCCAGCAGCGCCGTCTGGGGCTGGACTGAAGCTTTCTTT	CASSAVWGWTEAFF
NA	TRBV5-1	TRBJ1-6	TRBD1	TGCGCCAGCAGCTGGGGACAGAGTAATTCACCCCTCCACTTT	CASSWGQSNSPLHF
NA	TRBV19	TRBJ1-2	TRBD1	TGTGCCAGTAGTATCGGGACAGGGGGCTATGGCTACACCTTC	CASSIGTGGYGYTF
once	TRBV18	TRBJ1-2	TRBD1	TGTGCCAGCTCACCCTCGGGACAGGGGTTTTTAGACTATGGCTACACCTTC	CASSPSGQGFLDYGYTF
NA	TRBV9	TRBJ2-5	NA	TGTGCCAGCAGCGCCGCGGGACAGACATTACAAGAGACCCAGTACTTC	CASSAAGQTLQETQYF
NA	TRBV11-2	TRBJ1-2	NA	TGTGCCAGCAGCTTAGCTACCGGGATCAACTATGGCTACACCTTC	CASSLATGINYGYTF
NA	TRBV6-5	TRBJ2-3	TRBD1	TGTGCCAGCAGTCCGACCCGACAGGGGGCAGATACGCAGTATTTT	CASSPTRQGADTQYF
NA	TRBV19	TRBJ2-1	NA	TGTGCCAGTAGTATTAGCCCTTGGACTTCCTACAATGAGCAGTTCTTC	CASSISPWTSYNEQFF
NA	TRBV20-1	TRBJ2-5	NA	TGCAGTGCTAGAGATGGGCTGACCCAGTACTTC	CSARDGLTQYF
NA	TRBV6-2/TRBV6-3	TRBJ2-7	TRBD2	TGTGCCAGCAGTTACCTACCGGGTCAGTGGGCTAGCGGGAGGTACTCCTACGAGCAGTACTTC	CASSYLPGQWASGRYSYEQYF
NA	TRBV3-1/TRBV3-2	TRBJ2-7	TRBD2	TGTGCCAGCAGCCCGACTAGCGGGAGCTCCTACGAGCAGTACTTC	CASSPTSGSSYEQYF
NA	TRBV5-1	TRBJ1-4	TRBD1	TGCGCCAGCAGTTTGGACAGGGCAAGCGAAAAACTGTTTTTT	CASSLDRASEKLFF
NA	TRBV29-1	TRBJ2-6	TRBD2	TGCCGCGCTGCGACAAGACCGGACCGGGGGCGGGGGGGCGCCAACGTCCTGACTTTC	CRAATRPDRGRGGANVLTF
NA	TRBV5-1	TRBJ2-1	TRBD2	TGCGCCAGCAGCTTTGAACTAGCGGGAGTAGGTGGTGAGCAGTTCTTC	CASSFELAGVGGEQFF
few	TRBV18	TRBJ1-1	NA	TGTGCCAGCTCACCTCCGGGGGGCAGCACTGAAGCTTTCTTT	CASSPPGGSTEAFF
NA	TRBV19	TRBJ1-5	NA	TGTGCCAGTAGTATAAAGGAGTCCTCCGAGGGATTCAATCAGCCCCAGCATTTT	CASSIKESSEGFNQPQHF
NA	TRBV4-1	TRBJ1-3	TRBD1	TGCGCCAGCAGCCAAGATGGGGGACAGGCCTCTGGAAACACCATATATTTT	CASSQDGGQASGNTIYF
NA	TRBV6-5	TRBJ1-4	NA	TGTGCCAGCAGTTACGTGACAGGTTCTGAAAAACTGTTTTTT	CASSYVTGSEKLFF
NA	TRBV5-1	TRBJ2-1	TRBD1	TGCGCCAGCAGCCCTCCCCCAGGGGGAAGCTCCTACAATGAGCAGTTCTTC	CASSPPPGGSSYNEQFF
few	TRBV5-1	TRBJ2-7	TRBD1	TGCGCCAGCAGCGCCAGGACAGGGGATCCCTACGAGCAGTACTTC	CASSARTGDPYEQYF
NA	TRBV5-1	TRBJ1-1	NA	TGCGCCAGCAGCTTGAGGGGATTGAACACTGAAGCTTTCTTT	CASSLRGLNTEAFF
NA	TRBV21-1	TRBJ1-1	NA	TGTGCCAGCAGCAAAGAAGGCAGGGAGAACACTGAAGCTTTCTTT	CASSKEGRENTEAFF
NA	TRBV7-8	TRBJ1-1	NA	TGTGCCAGCAGCCTATGGGGGGAAGAAACTGAAGCTTTCTTT	CASSLWGEETEAFF
NA	TRBV5-8	TRBJ1-5	TRBD1	TGTGCCAGCAGCGGAACGACAGGGGGCATGGATCAGCCCCAGCATTTT	CASSGTTGGMDQPQHF
NA	TRBV4-2	TRBJ2-7	NA	TGTGCCAGCAGCCATAACCAAGAGGCCGGCGAGCAGTACTTC	CASSHNQEAGEQYF
NA	TRBV6-5	TRBJ1-2	NA	TGTGCCAGCAGCCATACACCTCTCTACACCTTC	CASSHTPLYTF
NA	TRBV7-9	TRBJ1-2	TRBD1	TGTGCCAGCATGAGTATCCCGAACAGGGGGTACAACTATGGCTACACCTTC	CASMSIPNRGYNYGYTF
NA	TRBV6-5	TRBJ1-2	TRBD1	TGTGCCAGCAGTAATCCGGGACAGGGGGATCAGGGCTACACCTTC	CASSNPGQGDQGYTF
once	TRBV6-6	TRBJ1-3	NA	TGTGCCAGCAGTTCCTCGACAGGAACAAACACCATATATTTT	CASSSSTGTNTIYF
NA	TRBV7-9	TRBJ1-5	NA	TGTGCCAGCAGCCAAGGGGGTGATCAGCCCCAGCATTTT	CASSQGGDQPQHF
NA	TRBV24-1	TRBJ1-5	NA	TGTGCCACCAGCGTTACAGGGAGTCGTCAGCCCCAGCATTTT	CATSVTGSRQPQHF
NA	TRBV7-9	TRBJ1-1	NA	TGTGCCAGTTCTTTTAGGGGGAACACTGAAGCTTTCTTT	CASSFRGNTEAFF
once	TRBV25-1	TRBJ2-7	TRBD1	TGTGCCAGCAGTGCTCCCGGACAGGGGGTAAGCTACGAGCAGTACTTC	CASSAPGQGVSYEQYF
few	TRBV7-9	TRBJ2-5	TRBD2	TGTGCCAGCAGCCCCCAGGGACTAGCGGGGGAGACCCAGTACTTC	CASSPQGLAGETQYF
NA	TRBV19	TRBJ1-2	TRBD1	TGTGCCAGTAGTATGGGTCGAAACAGGGGAAACTATGGCTACACCTTC	CASSMGRNRGNYGYTF
NA	TRBV24-1	TRBJ2-2	NA	TGTGCCACCAGTGTGCAGGCACCATACACCGGGGAGCTGTTTTTT	CATSVQAPYTGELFF
NA	TRBV19	TRBJ1-2	NA	TGTGCCAGTAGGGACAGATCTAACTATGGCTACACCTTC	CASRDRSNYGYTF
once	TRBV10-3	TRBJ2-6	NA	TGTGCCATCAGTGACTCCCCGGGACACAACTCTGGGGCCAACGTCCTGACTTTC	CAISDSPGHNSGANVLTF
NA	TRBV5-6	TRBJ2-3	TRBD2	TGTGCCAGCAGCTTGTTCTTGCGGGGGGGCAGAGATACGCAGTATTTT	CASSLFLRGGRDTQYF